This T cell receptor (beta chain) was identified in a study of T cell responses to AZD1222 COVID-19 vaccine. The method was immunoSEQ multiplex PCR; TCRdb's version includes in-frame clones alone and lacks a portion of them. The sample lists approximately 180,000 clones, over 85% occurring once. V was cut by 3 bases and J by 0 bases, with 6 bases left in between. There are 14 residues in the CDR3. Germline V gene sequence: CDR1 SGDLS, CDR2 YYNGEE. The chain uses TRBV9 and TRBJ2-2; D gene uncertain. The receptor comes from an adult in good health. This specimen was peripheral blood, taken on day 0 of AZD1222 vaccination. The CDR3 spells CASSERTNTGELFF. For the CDR3, the DNA is TGTGCCAGCAGCGAGAGAACGAACACCGGGGAGCTGTTTTTT.